These 17 T cell receptor beta chains originate from one sample sequenced in a study of spatial heterogeneity in lung cancer (dated by TCRdb to between 2019 and 2020). Library generation was performed with 5' RACE. The reads were generated on a NextSeq 500. TCRdb trimmed the raw reads at Q25, called clones with MiXCR and kept productive beta chains. Rows with a matching CDR3 protein are joined into one entry that keeps the most common DNA and genes. The sample records more than 40,000 distinct CDR3 sequences, 20% to 25% of which are singletons. The ten largest clones capture about 7.2% of the sample. The time point label on this specimen signifies: blood at routine non-recurrence follow-up after resection. Source: PBMCs, taken at follow-up. The receptors stem from a female donor with early-stage non-small cell lung cancer.

On this clonotype: This may arise from a read error, as a much more abundant clone is one base away. The chain joins TRBV7-9 to TRBJ1-4, with D possibly being TRBD1 (5 bases). Germline V gives CDR1 SEHNR, CDR2 FQNEAQ (reference sequence). Trimming pared 7 bases from V and 5 bases from J, leaving 17 bases between. The CDR3 spans 15 residues. Written as DNA, the CDR3 is TGTGCCAGCAACCCTCGGGACGGTCTAAATGAAAAACTGTTTTTT. Residues: CASNPRDGLNEKLFF.

This clonotype was seen a few times. The chain joins TRBV18 to TRBJ1-1, with D hard to call. CDR3 length: 15 residues. The V end lost 4 bases, the J end lost 0 bases, and 12 bases lay between the germline ends. Germline V gene lookup returns CDR1 KGHSH and CDR2 LQKENI. The CDR3 DNA sequence: TGTGCCAGCTCACTGGGCCGAGAGATGAACACTGAAGCTTTCTTT. This codes for CASSLGREMNTEAFF.

This chain links TRBV5-6 with TRBJ2-5; the D is unclear. The CDR3 runs 11 residues. V was clipped by 3 bases and J by 8 bases, with 8 bases between them. The germline V gene has CDR1 SGHDT and CDR2 YYEEEE. CDR3 bases: TGTGCCAGCAGCTCGCTGGGTACCCAGTACTTC. Its translation: CASSSLGTQYF.

Here the CDR3 DNA reads TGCAGCGTTGTGGGGTTCGGTGAGACCCAGTACTTC. It yields the protein CSVVGFGETQYF. The chain joins TRBV29-1 to TRBJ2-5; D is ambiguous. CDR1 is SQVTM, CDR2 ANQGSEA, per germline. This CDR3 region has 12 residues. With 4 bases removed from V and 5 bases from J, the gap between germline ends came to 11 bases.

The CDR3 region is CAWSVSSGSATQYF. DNA for the CDR3: TGTGCCTGGAGTGTATCTAGCGGGAGTGCAACGCAGTATTTT. The chain employs TRBV30 and TRBJ2-3; 10 positions agree with TRBD2. The CDR3 totals 14 residues. V lost 0 bases to trimming and J lost 9 bases; unmatched junction nucleotides: 6. The germline V gene has CDR1 GTSNPN and CDR2 SVGIG (reference sequence).

This clonotype has a handful of counts. V and J are TRBV7-9 and TRBJ2-2; 8 bases map to TRBD2. V was clipped by 10 bases and J by 3 bases; unmatched bases: 10. CDR1 SEHNR and CDR2 FQNEAQ come from the germline V gene (reference sequence). CDR3 size: 15 residues. As DNA, the CDR3 is TGTGCCATAAGAGGGACTAGGCGACACACCGGGGAGCTGTTTTTT. Its protein is CAIRGTRRHTGELFF.

This clonotype came up many times. The chain uses TRBV11-2 and TRBJ2-3; TRBD2 agrees at 11 bases. The CDR3 extends over 17 amino acids. Germline V gives CDR1 SGHAT, CDR2 FQNNGV. J lost 5 bases, V lost 1 base, and 8 bases had no gene match. CDR3 residues: CASSLVTSGSKEDTQYF. The DNA for the CDR3 is TGTGCCAGCAGCTTAGTTACTAGCGGGAGTAAAGAAGATACGCAGTATTTT.

This clonotype has more than one count but fewer than ten. The CDR3 DNA reads as TGTGCCAGCAGCTTGGCAGGGGAGGTAGGGTACGAGCAGTACGTC. Protein: CASSLAGEVGYEQYV. The V and J genes are TRBV5-4 and TRBJ2-7, with D perhaps given as TRBD1 or TRBD2 (6 bases each). Germline CDR1 is SGHNT and CDR2 is YYREEE (reference sequence). The CDR3 is made up of 15 amino acids. V was cut by 0 bases and J by 4 bases, with 14 bases left in between.

V gene TRBV3-1 combines with J gene TRBJ2-1; TRBD2 is a possible D gene (6 bases). The CDR3 has 15 residues. The V end was cut by 2 bases, the J end by 1 base, with 9 bases between. Germline lookup yields CDR1 LGHDT and CDR2 YNNKEL (reference sequence). The CDR3 loop is CASSQLSGSYNEQFF. In nucleotides, the CDR3 is TGTGCCAGCAGCCAACTCAGCGGGTCCTACAATGAGCAGTTCTTC.

This clonotype was detected many times. The chain carries TRBV29-1 and TRBJ1-2; D might be TRBD1 (6 bases). V gave up 6 bases and J gave up 1 base, with 9 bases separating them. Germline V gene sequence: CDR1 SQVTM, CDR2 ANQGSEA. The CDR3 loop spans 12 amino acids. CDR3 coding DNA: TGCAGCGTGGACAGCTTTAACTATGGCTACACCTTC. It is translated as CSVDSFNYGYTF.

In this sample, this clonotype turned up a few times. The chain couples TRBV29-1 to TRBJ2-1; 9 bases are shared with TRBD2. Losses at the gene ends were 3 bases for V and 7 bases for J; bases not matched to a gene: 13. This CDR3 is 16 amino acids long. CDR1 is SQVTM and CDR2 is ANQGSEA in the germline V gene. The DNA of the CDR3 is TGCAGCGTTGACGGCGGGAGGGCCTCGGCGTTGAATGAGCAGTTCTTC. Translating it yields CSVDGGRASALNEQFF.

The rearrangement joins TRBV27 to TRBJ2-5; 8 nucleotides match TRBD2. V lost 2 bases and J lost 1; bases outside the gene matches: 3. Germline CDR1 and CDR2: MNHEY and SMNVEV (reference sequence). CDR3 length equals 15 residues. CDR3 protein: CASSLERGLQETQYF. Here the CDR3 DNA reads TGTGCCAGCAGTTTAGAGCGGGGGCTCCAAGAGACCCAGTACTTC.

This clonotype occurred a few times. V gene TRBV5-1 combines with J gene TRBJ2-7; 9 positions agree with TRBD2. This CDR3 has 16 amino acids. Germline assignment: CDR1 SGHRS and CDR2 YFSETQ. V dropped 4 bases and J dropped 0; count of bases not matched to a gene: 8. CDR3 in DNA: TGCGCCAGCAGCCCCCGACTAGCGGAGATCTCCTACGAGCAGTACTTC. Amino acids: CASSPRLAEISYEQYF.

The gene calls are TRBV19 and TRBJ2-7; 10 nucleotides agree with TRBD1. Trimming at V came to 7 bases and at J to 1 base, leaving 7 bases not matched to a gene. Germline CDR1 is LNHDA and CDR2 is SQIVND (reference sequence). CDR3 length: 15 residues. Written as DNA, the CDR3 is TGTGCCAGTACCCTCGGACAGGGGGTATCCTACGAGCAGTACTTC. It encodes CASTLGQGVSYEQYF. Using reference TRBV19 and TRBJ2-7 for the parts outside the CDR3, the full variable domain is DGGITQSPKYLFRKEGQNVTLSCEQNLNHDAMYWYRQDPGQGLRLIYYSQIVNDFQKGDIAEGYSVSREKKESFPLTVTSAQKNPTAFYLCASTLGQGVSYEQYFGPGTRLTVT.

This clonotype was observed many times. V and J are TRBV5-1 and TRBJ2-7; TRBD1 matches 7 bases. After removal of 3 bases from V and 5 bases from J, the junction contained 8 bases not matched to a gene. The length of the CDR3 is 14 residues. Germline CDR1 is SGHRS and CDR2 is YFSETQ. The DNA for the CDR3 is TGCGCCAGCAGCTCAGGACAGGTTTTCCACGAGCAGTACTTC. Translated, it gives CASSSGQVFHEQYF.

The rearrangement joins TRBV5-6 to TRBJ1-5, with unresolved D. V was pared by 0 bases and J by 6 bases, with 4 bases between. The CDR3 sequence is 12 residues long. Germline loops: CDR1 SGHDT, CDR2 YYEEEE. The chain's CDR3 is CASSLASQPQHF. The CDR3 DNA reads as TGTGCCAGCAGCTTGGCCAGTCAGCCCCAGCATTTT.

This clonotype has a count of ten or more. This chain joins TRBV7-9 and TRBJ2-1; 10 bases are shared with TRBD2. There are 11 residues in the CDR3. The V gene end was trimmed by 7 bases and the J gene end by 15 bases; junction bases not matched to a gene: 6. CDR1 is SEHNR, CDR2 FQNEAQ, per germline (reference sequence). In DNA form, the CDR3 reads TGTGCCAGCACCTACGGACTAGCGGCGTTCTTC. Amino acids: CASTYGLAAFF.